Listed below are T cell receptor beta chains from one sample, sequenced in a study of T cell repertoires in cytomegalovirus infection. In TCRdb, the reads were re-called with MiXCR into one record per CDR3 protein. The table has a few hundred thousand distinct CDR3 sequences, 40% seen once. These receptors' targets are unknown. The sequencing used cultured PBMCs, collected from culture after CMV antigen stimulation. These receptors were collected from a human donor in good health (CMV status not recorded). Some clones in this sample may be carry-over from other donors' samples. The CDR3 runs from the conserved cysteine through the conserved F or W. Each record gives: clone size, J gene, V gene, D gene, CDR3 protein, CDR3 DNA. A D gene is named only where the DNA matches it firmly. Clone size is shown for a subset of rows, as once, few, many or a class of expanded clone.

abundance: few; j_gene: TRBJ2-7; v_gene: TRBV7-6; d_gene: TRBD1; CDR3aa: CASSSRQGGHEQYF; CDR3nt: TGTGCCAGCAGCTCGCGACAGGGGGGACACGAGCAGTACTTC
abundance: .; j_gene: TRBJ1-5; v_gene: TRBV7-9; d_gene: .; CDR3aa: CASSLDSGSQPQHF; CDR3nt: TGTGCCAGCAGCTTAGATTCGGGGAGTCAGCCCCAGCATTTT
abundance: .; j_gene: TRBJ1-5; v_gene: TRBV12-3/TRBV12-4; d_gene: .; CDR3aa: CASSANNGNYQPQHF; CDR3nt: TGTGCCAGCAGTGCAAACAACGGGAATTATCAGCCCCAGCATTTT
abundance: .; j_gene: TRBJ2-4; v_gene: TRBV20-1; d_gene: .; CDR3aa: CSARDGGGGNIQYF; CDR3nt: TGCAGTGCTAGAGATGGAGGGGGAGGAAACATTCAGTACTTC
abundance: few; j_gene: TRBJ2-2; v_gene: TRBV11-2; d_gene: .; CDR3aa: CASSIPDREANTGELFF; CDR3nt: TGTGCCAGCAGCATCCCAGACAGGGAGGCGAACACCGGGGAGCTGTTTTTT
abundance: .; j_gene: TRBJ2-2; v_gene: TRBV20-1; d_gene: .; CDR3aa: CSARDLRAYGELFF; CDR3nt: TGCAGTGCTAGAGATCTCAGGGCGTACGGGGAGCTGTTTTTT
abundance: .; j_gene: TRBJ2-7; v_gene: TRBV7-4; d_gene: TRBD1; CDR3aa: CASSLVRGQGAREQYF; CDR3nt: TGTGCCAGCAGCTTAGTAAGAGGACAGGGGGCTCGCGAGCAGTACTTC
abundance: .; j_gene: TRBJ2-3; v_gene: TRBV27; d_gene: .; CDR3aa: CASGLRGRDTQYF; CDR3nt: TGTGCCAGCGGGTTGCGAGGTAGAGATACGCAGTATTTT
abundance: .; j_gene: TRBJ1-1; v_gene: TRBV6-1; d_gene: .; CDR3aa: CASSEIRGNTEAFF; CDR3nt: TGTGCCAGCAGTGAAATAAGGGGGAACACTGAAGCTTTCTTT
abundance: few; j_gene: TRBJ1-6; v_gene: TRBV2; d_gene: .; CDR3aa: CASRQGWSSPLHF; CDR3nt: TGTGCCAGCAGACAGGGTTGGAGTTCACCCCTCCACTTT